This T cell receptor (beta chain) was recovered during a study of cytomegalovirus exposure and HLA in healthy donors. Findings and limits, study-wide: The classifier, whose performance was assessed in both the original and validation cohorts, reportedly diagnosed cytomegalovirus status with high specificity and sensitivity.

Of note for this clone: The antigen remains unidentified.

Assay used: immunoSEQ multiplex PCR; TCRdb lists only in-frame clones, some missing. Among more than 130,000 clones listed, 88% were seen once. The sequence was collected from a woman aged 18-29 years in good health and CMV-seropositive. Sequences were obtained from PBMCs.

The chain's CDR3 is CSSGTYYEQYF. Here the CDR3 DNA reads TGTTCCTCAGGAACTTACTACGAGCAGTACTTC. The V gene is TRBV27, the J gene TRBJ2-7; D is unresolved. Germline assignment: CDR1 MNHEY and CDR2 SMNVEV (reference sequence). CDR3 length: 11 amino acids.